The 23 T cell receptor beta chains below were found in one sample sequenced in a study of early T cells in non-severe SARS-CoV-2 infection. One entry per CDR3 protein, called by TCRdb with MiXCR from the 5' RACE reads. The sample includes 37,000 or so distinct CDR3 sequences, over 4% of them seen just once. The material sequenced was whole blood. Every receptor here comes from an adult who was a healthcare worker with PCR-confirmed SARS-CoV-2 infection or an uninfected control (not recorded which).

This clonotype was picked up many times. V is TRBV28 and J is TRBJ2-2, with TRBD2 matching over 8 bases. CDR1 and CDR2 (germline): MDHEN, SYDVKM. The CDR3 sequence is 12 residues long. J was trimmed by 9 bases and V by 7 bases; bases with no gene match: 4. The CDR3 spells CASMSGRRELFF. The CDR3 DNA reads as TGTGCCAGCATGAGCGGGAGAAGGGAGCTGTTTTTT.

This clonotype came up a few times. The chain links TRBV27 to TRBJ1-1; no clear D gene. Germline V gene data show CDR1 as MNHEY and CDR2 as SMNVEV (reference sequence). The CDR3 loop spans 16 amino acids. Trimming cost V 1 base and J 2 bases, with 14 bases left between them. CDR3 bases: TGTGCCAGCAGTTTATTGGGCACCTCAACTAACACTGAAGCTTTCTTT. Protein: CASSLLGTSTNTEAFF.

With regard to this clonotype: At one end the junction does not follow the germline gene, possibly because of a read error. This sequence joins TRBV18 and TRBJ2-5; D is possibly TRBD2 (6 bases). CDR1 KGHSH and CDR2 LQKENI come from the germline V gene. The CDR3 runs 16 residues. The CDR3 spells CTSSPYRKGLQETQYF. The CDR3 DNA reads TGTACCAGCTCACCGTACCGAAAGGGACTCCAAGAGACCCAGTACTTC.

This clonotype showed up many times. CDR3 in amino acids: CAISGGIVPTYEQYF. The CDR3 nucleotides are TGTGCCATCAGTGGAGGCATAGTTCCGACCTACGAGCAGTACTTC. V is TRBV10-3 and J is TRBJ2-7, with no clear D. The CDR3 has 15 amino acids. V was shortened by 4 bases and J by 2 bases, with 15 bases between the two germline ends. Germline V gives CDR1 ENHRY, CDR2 SYGVKD.

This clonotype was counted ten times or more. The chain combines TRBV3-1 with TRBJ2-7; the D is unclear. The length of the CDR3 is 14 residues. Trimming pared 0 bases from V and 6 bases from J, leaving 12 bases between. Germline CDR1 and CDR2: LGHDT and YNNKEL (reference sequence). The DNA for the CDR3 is TGTGCCAGCAGCCAAGATCAGGTTCCGCTCGAGCAGTACTTC. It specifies CASSQDQVPLEQYF.

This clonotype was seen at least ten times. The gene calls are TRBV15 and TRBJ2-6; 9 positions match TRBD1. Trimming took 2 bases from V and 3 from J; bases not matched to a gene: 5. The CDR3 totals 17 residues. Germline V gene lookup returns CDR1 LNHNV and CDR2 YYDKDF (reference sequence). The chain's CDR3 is CATSRIQGANGANVLTF. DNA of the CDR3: TGTGCCACCAGCAGAATACAGGGGGCAAATGGGGCCAACGTCCTGACTTTC.

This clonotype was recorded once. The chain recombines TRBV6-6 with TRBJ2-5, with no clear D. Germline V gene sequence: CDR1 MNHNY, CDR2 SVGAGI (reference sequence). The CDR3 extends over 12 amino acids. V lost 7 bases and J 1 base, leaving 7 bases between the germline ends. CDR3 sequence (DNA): TGTGCCAGCAAGGGAATCCAAGAGACCCAGTACTTC. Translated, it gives CASKGIQETQYF.

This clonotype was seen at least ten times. The DNA for the CDR3 is TGCAGCGGCGGGGACTTGAGCTCCTACAATGAGCAGTTCTTC. Translated: CSGGDLSSYNEQFF. The chain links TRBV29-1 to TRBJ2-1; D may be TRBD2 (6 bases). V was shortened by 7 bases and J by 0 bases, with 13 bases between the two germline ends. CDR1 SQVTM and CDR2 ANQGSEA come from the germline V gene. The CDR3 extends over 14 amino acids.

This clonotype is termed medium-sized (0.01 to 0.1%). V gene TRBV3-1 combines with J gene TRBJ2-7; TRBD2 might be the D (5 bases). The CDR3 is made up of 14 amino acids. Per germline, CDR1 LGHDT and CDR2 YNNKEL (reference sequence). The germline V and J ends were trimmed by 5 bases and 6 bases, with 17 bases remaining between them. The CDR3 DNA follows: TGTGCCAGCAGCGCGGACTTCCATGGGGTCGAGCAGTACTTC. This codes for CASSADFHGVEQYF.

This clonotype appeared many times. The DNA of the CDR3 is TGCAGTGCTCCACGACTAGACTACAATGAGCAGTTCTTC. Protein product: CSAPRLDYNEQFF. The rearrangement joins TRBV20-1 to TRBJ2-1, with a weak D call TRBD2 (6 bases). Germline V CDR1 and CDR2: DFQATT, SNEGSKA (reference sequence). Trimming took off 5 bases at V and 3 bases at J, with 11 bases between the two ends. The CDR3 sequence is 13 residues long.

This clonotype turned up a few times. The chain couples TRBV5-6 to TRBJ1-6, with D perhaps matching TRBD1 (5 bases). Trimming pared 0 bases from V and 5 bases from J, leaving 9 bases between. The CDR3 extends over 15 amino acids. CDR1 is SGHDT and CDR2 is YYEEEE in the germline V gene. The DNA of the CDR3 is TGTGCCAGCAGCTTGGAGGGGCGGAATAATTCACCCCTCCACTTT. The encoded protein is CASSLEGRNNSPLHF.

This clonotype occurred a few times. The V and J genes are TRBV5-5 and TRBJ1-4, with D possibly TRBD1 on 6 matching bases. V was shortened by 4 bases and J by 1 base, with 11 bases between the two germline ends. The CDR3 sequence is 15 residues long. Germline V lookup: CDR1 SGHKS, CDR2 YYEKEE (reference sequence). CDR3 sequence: CASSRTAETNEKLFF. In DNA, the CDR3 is TGTGCCAGCAGCCGGACAGCGGAAACTAATGAAAAACTGTTTTTT.

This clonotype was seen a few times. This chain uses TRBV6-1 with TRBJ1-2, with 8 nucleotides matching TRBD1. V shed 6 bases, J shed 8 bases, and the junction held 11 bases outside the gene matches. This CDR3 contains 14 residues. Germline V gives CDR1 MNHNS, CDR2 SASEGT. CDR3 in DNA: TGTGCCAGCAGGGCAACAGGGGGAGTCTACGGCTACACCTTC. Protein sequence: CASRATGGVYGYTF.

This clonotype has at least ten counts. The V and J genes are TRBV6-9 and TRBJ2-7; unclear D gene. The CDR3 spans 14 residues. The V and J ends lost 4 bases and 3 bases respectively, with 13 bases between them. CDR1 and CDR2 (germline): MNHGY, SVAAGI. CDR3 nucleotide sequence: TGTGCCAGCAGTTCTGTAGCAGCTATCTACGAGCAGTACTTC. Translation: CASSSVAAIYEQYF.

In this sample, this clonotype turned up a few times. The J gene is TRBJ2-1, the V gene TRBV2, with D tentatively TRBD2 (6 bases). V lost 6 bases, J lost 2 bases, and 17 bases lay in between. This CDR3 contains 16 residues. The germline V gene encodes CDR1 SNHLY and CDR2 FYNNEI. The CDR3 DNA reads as TGTGCCAGCAGGGGGGGAGTGAGACGTGCCTACAATGAGCAGTTCTTC. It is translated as CASRGGVRRAYNEQFF.

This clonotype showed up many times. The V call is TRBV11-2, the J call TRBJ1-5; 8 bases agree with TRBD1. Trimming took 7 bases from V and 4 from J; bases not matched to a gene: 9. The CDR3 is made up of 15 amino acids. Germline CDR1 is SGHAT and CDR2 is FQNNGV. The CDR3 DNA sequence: TGTGCCAGCACCCGACAGGGGAACCATAATCAGCCCCAGCATTTT. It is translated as CASTRQGNHNQPQHF.

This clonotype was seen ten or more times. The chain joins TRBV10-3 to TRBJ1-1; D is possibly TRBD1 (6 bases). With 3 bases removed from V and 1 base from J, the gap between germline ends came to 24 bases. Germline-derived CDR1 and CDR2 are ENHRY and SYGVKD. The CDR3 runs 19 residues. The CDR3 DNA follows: TGTGCCATCAGTGACCCTAATACGGCAGGGGAGAAAGGGAACACTGAAGCTTTCTTT. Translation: CAISDPNTAGEKGNTEAFF.

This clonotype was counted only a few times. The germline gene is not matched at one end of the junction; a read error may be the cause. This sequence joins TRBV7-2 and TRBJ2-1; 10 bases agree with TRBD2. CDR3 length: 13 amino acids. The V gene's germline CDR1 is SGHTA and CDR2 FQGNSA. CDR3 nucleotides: TGTGCCAGCAGCTTAGTCTCTAGCGGGGGCCATGGATTC. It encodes CASSLVSSGGHGF.

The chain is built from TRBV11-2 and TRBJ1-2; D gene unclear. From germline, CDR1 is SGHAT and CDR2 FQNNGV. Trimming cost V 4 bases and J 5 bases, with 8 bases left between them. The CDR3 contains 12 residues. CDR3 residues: CASSSGPYGYTF. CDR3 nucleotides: TGTGCCAGCAGCTCCGGGCCGTATGGCTACACCTTC. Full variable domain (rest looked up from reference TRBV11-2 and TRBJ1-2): EAGVAQSPRYKIIEKRQSVAFWCNPISGHATLYWYQQILGQGPKLLIQFQNNGVVDDSQLPKDRFSAERLKGVDSTLKIQPAKLEDSAVYLCASSSGPYGYTFGSGTRLTVV.

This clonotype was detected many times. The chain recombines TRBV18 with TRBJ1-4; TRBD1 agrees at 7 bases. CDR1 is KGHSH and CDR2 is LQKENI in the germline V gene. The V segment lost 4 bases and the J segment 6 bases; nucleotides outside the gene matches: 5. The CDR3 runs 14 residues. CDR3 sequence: CASSLGTDHEKLFF. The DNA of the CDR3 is TGTGCCAGCTCACTCGGGACAGATCATGAAAAACTGTTTTTT.

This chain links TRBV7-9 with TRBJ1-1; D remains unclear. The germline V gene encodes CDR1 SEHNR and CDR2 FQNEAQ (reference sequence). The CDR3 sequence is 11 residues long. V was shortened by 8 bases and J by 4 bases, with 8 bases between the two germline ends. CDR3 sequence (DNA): TGTGCCAGCTTCCTCGGCACTGAAGCTTTCTTT. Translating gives CASFLGTEAFF.

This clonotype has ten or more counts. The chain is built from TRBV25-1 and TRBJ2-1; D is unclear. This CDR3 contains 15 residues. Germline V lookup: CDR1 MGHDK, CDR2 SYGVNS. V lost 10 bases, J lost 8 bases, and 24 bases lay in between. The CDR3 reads CATGPGPIPLHEQFF. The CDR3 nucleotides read TGTGCCACCGGCCCAGGACCGATACCCCTCCATGAGCAGTTCTTC.

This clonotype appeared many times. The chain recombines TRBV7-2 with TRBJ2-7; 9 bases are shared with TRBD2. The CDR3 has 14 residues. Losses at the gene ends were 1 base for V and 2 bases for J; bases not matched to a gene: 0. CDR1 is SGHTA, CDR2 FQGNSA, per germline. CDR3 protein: CASSLGLAAYEQYF. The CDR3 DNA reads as TGTGCCAGCAGCTTAGGACTAGCGGCCTACGAGCAGTACTTC.